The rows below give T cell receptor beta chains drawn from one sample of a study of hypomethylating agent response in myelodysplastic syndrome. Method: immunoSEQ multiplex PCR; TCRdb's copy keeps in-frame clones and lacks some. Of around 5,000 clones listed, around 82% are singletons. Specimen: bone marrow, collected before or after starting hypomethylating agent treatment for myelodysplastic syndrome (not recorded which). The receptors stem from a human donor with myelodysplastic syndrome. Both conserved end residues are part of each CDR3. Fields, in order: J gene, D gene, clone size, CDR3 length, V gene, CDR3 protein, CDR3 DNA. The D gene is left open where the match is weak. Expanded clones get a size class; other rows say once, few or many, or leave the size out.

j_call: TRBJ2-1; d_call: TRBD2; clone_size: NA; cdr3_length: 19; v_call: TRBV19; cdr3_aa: CASSPGDLLAGGLLNEQFF; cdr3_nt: TGTGCCAGTAGCCCGGGGGATCTACTAGCGGGGGGGCTACTGAATGAGCAGTTCTTC
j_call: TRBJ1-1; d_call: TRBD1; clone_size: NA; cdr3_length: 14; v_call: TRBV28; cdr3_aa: CASSLGSQTGRAFF; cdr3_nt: TGTGCCAGCAGCCTAGGGTCCCAGACAGGGAGAGCTTTCTTT
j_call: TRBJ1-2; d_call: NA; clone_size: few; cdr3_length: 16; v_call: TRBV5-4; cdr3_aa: CASSLSGGAVVYGYTF; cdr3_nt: TGTGCCAGCAGCTTGAGTGGGGGGGCGGTGGTCTATGGCTACACCTTC
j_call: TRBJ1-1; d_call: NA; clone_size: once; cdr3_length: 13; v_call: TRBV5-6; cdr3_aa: CASSAVGPTEAFF; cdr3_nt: TGTGCCAGCAGCGCAGTTGGCCCCACTGAAGCTTTCTTT
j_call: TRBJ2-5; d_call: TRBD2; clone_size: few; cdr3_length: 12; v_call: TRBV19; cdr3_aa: CASSILGGAQYF; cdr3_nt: TGTGCCAGTAGTATCTTGGGGGGGGCCCAGTACTTC
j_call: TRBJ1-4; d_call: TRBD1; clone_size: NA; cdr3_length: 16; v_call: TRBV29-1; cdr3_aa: CSVEDPQGAANEKLFF; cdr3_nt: TGCAGCGTTGAAGACCCGCAGGGGGCTGCTAATGAAAAACTGTTTTTT
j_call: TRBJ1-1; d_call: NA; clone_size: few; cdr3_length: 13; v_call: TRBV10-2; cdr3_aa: CASRGRYNTEAFF; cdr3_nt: TGCGCCAGCCGCGGACGGTATAACACTGAAGCTTTCTTT
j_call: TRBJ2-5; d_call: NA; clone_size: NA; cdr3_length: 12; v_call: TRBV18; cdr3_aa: CASSPDRETQYF; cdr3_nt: TGTGCCAGCTCCCCGGACAGAGAGACCCAGTACTTC
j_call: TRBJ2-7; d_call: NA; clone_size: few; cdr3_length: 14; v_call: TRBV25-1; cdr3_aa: CASSETGSSYEQYF; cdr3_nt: TGTGCCAGCAGTGAAACAGGGTCCTCCTACGAGCAGTACTTC
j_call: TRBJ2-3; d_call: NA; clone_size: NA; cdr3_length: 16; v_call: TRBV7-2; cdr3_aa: CASSLGVRVSTDTQYF; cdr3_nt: TGTGCCAGCAGCTTAGGGGTGCGGGTTAGCACAGATACGCAGTATTTT
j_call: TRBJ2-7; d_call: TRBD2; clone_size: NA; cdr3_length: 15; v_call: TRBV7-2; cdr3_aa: CASSLAGGDPYEQYF; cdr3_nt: TGTGCCAGCAGCTTAGCGGGGGGGGATCCCTACGAGCAGTACTTC
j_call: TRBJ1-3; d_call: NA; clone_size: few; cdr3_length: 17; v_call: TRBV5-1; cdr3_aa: CASSSNSLRASGNTIYF; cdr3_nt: TGCGCCAGCAGCTCCAACTCACTCAGGGCCTCTGGAAACACCATATATTTT
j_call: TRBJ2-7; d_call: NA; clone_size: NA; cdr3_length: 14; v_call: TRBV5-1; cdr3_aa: CASSLYGIALEQYF; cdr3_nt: TGCGCCAGCAGCTTGTACGGCATTGCACTCGAGCAGTACTTC
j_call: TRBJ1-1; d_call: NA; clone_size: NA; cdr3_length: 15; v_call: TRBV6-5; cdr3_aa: CASSYRRDIATEAFF; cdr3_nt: TGTGCCAGCAGTTACCGCCGGGACATAGCCACTGAAGCTTTCTTT
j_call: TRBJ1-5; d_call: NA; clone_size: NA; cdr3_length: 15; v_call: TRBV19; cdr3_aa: CASSTRGDGNQPQHF; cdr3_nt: TGTGCCAGTAGTACCAGGGGAGATGGCAATCAGCCCCAGCATTTT
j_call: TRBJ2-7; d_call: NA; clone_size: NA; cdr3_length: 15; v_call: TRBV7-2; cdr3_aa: CASSLGPGVNYEQYF; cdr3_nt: TGTGCCAGCAGCTTAGGACCCGGGGTTAACTACGAGCAGTACTTC
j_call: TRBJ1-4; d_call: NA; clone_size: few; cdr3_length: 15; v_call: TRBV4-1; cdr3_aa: CASSQDRTTNEKLFF; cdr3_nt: TGCGCCAGCAGCCAAGACAGAACAACTAATGAAAAACTGTTTTTT